A single sample is the source of the 13 T cell receptor beta chains below, sequenced in a study of blood T cell repertoires in COVID-19. Profiling relied on immunoSEQ multiplex PCR, and the TCRdb table lists in-frame clones only, not all of them. Among approximately 89,000 clones, 85% to 95% were seen once, and the ten largest hold approximately 6%. Input material: peripheral blood. The receptors were gathered from an older woman with active COVID-19.

The chain joins TRBV29-1 to TRBJ2-2; 8 bases fit TRBD1. V shed 3 bases and J 1 base; nucleotides not matched to a gene: 7. The CDR3 is 16 amino acids. The germline V gene has CDR1 SQVTM and CDR2 ANQGSEA. For the CDR3, the DNA is TGCAGCGTTGATGGCGAGGGGACAGGGAACACCGGGGAGCTGTTTTTT. Translating gives CSVDGEGTGNTGELFF.

The V and J genes are TRBV2 and TRBJ2-2; maybe TRBD2 (5 bases). CDR1 is SNHLY and CDR2 is FYNNEI in the germline V gene. Trimming cost V 7 bases and J 2 bases, with 14 bases left between them. This CDR3 has 15 residues. In DNA, the CDR3 is TGTGCCAGCAATCCGGACTTTTCCAACACCGGGGAGCTGTTTTTT. Protein sequence: CASNPDFSNTGELFF.

The V gene is TRBV7-3, the J gene TRBJ2-3, with D maybe TRBD2 (5 bases). Germline V gene data show CDR1 as SGHTA and CDR2 as FQGTGA. Trimming stripped 4 bases from V and 0 bases from J, with 8 bases between. The CDR3 runs 14 residues. The DNA for the CDR3 is TGTGCCAGCAGCTCGGGATTCAGCACAGATACGCAGTATTTT. Its protein product is CASSSGFSTDTQYF. Variable domain in full (rest from reference TRBV7-3 and TRBJ2-3): GAGVSQTPSNKVTEKGKYVELRCDPISGHTALYWYRQSLGQGPEFLIYFQGTGAADDSGLPNDRFFAVRPEGSVSTLKIQRTERGDSAVYLCASSSGFSTDTQYFGPGTRLTVL.

This chain connects TRBV19 to TRBJ1-1; 7 bases fit TRBD1. CDR3 length: 12 residues. The junction had 6 bases not matched to a gene; V was cut back by 7 bases and J by 7 bases. CDR1 and CDR2 (germline): LNHDA, SQIVND (reference sequence). CDR3 in amino acids: CASNDRDSEAFF. The CDR3 DNA sequence: TGTGCCAGTAACGACAGGGATAGTGAAGCTTTCTTT. Full variable domain (missing parts from reference TRBV19 and TRBJ1-1): DGGITQSPKYLFRKEGQNVTLSCEQNLNHDAMYWYRQDPGQGLRLIYYSQIVNDFQKGDIAEGYSVSREKKESFPLTVTSAQKNPTAFYLCASNDRDSEAFFGQGTRLTVV.

The rearrangement links TRBV28 to TRBJ2-3; 8 nucleotides match TRBD2. CDR3 size: 14 residues. CDR1 is MDHEN, CDR2 SYDVKM, per germline. With 11 bases clipped from V and 2 bases from J, the junction kept 9 bases outside the gene matches. This CDR3 reads CASKGSGDTDTQYF. The CDR3 nucleotides read TGTGCCTCCAAGGGTAGCGGGGACACAGATACGCAGTATTTT.

The sample holds one count of this clone. This chain joins TRBV11-3 and TRBJ1-2; D not resolved. This CDR3 is 16 amino acids long. The germline V gene encodes CDR1 SGHNT and CDR2 YENEEA. Trimming took 0 bases from V and 4 from J, leaving 15 bases between them. CDR3 in DNA: TGTGCCAGCAGCTTAGATGGGCGGGAACCCACCTATGGCTACACCTTC. This encodes CASSLDGREPTYGYTF.

The genes are TRBV12-5 and TRBJ2-7, with D possibly TRBD1 on 6 matching bases. V was clipped by 1 base and J by 6 bases, with 7 bases between them. Germline CDR1 is LGHNT and CDR2 is FRNRAP. The CDR3 covers 12 residues. The CDR3 loop reads CASGLAGVEQYF. The CDR3 DNA is TGTGCTAGTGGTTTGGCAGGGGTCGAGCAGTACTTC.

The chain employs TRBV28 and TRBJ1-2, with D unresolved. The CDR3 is 12 residues long. Trimming removed 5 bases from V and 4 bases from J, with 8 bases in between. CDR1 MDHEN and CDR2 SYDVKM come from the germline V gene. The CDR3 loop reads CASSLGFYGYTF. The CDR3 nucleotides read TGTGCCAGCAGTCTCGGGTTCTATGGCTACACCTTC.

This rearrangement joins TRBV11-2 to TRBJ2-5; a weak D match, TRBD1 (5 bases). The germline V gene has CDR1 SGHAT and CDR2 FQNNGV. Trimming removed 1 base at V and 5 bases at J, with 8 bases between. There are 13 residues in the CDR3. CDR3 sequence (DNA): TGTGCCAGCAGCTTAGCAGGGTTGGAGACCCAGTACTTC. Translating it yields CASSLAGLETQYF.

The rearrangement uses TRBV4-3 and TRBJ1-2, with 10 bases that match TRBD1. The germline V gene has CDR1 LGHNA and CDR2 YSLEER. The CDR3 spans 14 residues. The V gene end was trimmed by 2 bases and the J gene end by 6 bases; junction bases not matched to a gene: 3. In DNA form, the CDR3 reads TGCGCCAGCAGCCAACAGGACAGGGGGAATGGCTACACCTTC. Translation gives CASSQQDRGNGYTF.

The chain carries TRBV19 and TRBJ2-2, with 10 positions matching TRBD2. The J segment lost 1 base and the V segment lost 5 bases, leaving 7 bases of the junction unmatched. Germline V lookup: CDR1 LNHDA, CDR2 SQIVND (reference sequence). The CDR3 sequence is 17 residues long. The CDR3 region has the DNA TGTGCCAGTAGTCCCCCTTGGACTAGCGGGAACACCGGGGAGCTGTTTTTT. Its protein is CASSPPWTSGNTGELFF.

The CDR3, as DNA: TGTGCCAGCAGCGGCCGGGACAGGGTTTCCTACGAGCAGTACTTC. As protein: CASSGRDRVSYEQYF. V usage is TRBV7-8 and J usage is TRBJ2-7, with 9 bases that match TRBD1. Germline loops: CDR1 SGHVS, CDR2 FQNEAQ. The CDR3 extends over 15 amino acids. Trimming took 5 bases from V and 1 from J; bases not matched to a gene: 6.

The chain recombines TRBV5-1 with TRBJ2-2; 7 bases are shared with TRBD1. The CDR3 runs 15 residues. The trim removed 6 bases at V and 0 bases at J, leaving 5 bases unmatched. Per germline, CDR1 SGHRS and CDR2 YFSETQ. CDR3 region: CASTSGQANTGELFF. The CDR3 DNA reads TGCGCCAGCACCTCAGGACAGGCGAACACCGGGGAGCTGTTTTTT.